Shown below are 2 T cell receptor beta chains from a single sample sequenced in a study of cytomegalovirus exposure and HLA in healthy donors. This PCR relied on a set of 60 Vbeta primers and 13 Jbeta primers. The protocol was immunoSEQ multiplex PCR, while the TCRdb copy is restricted to in-frame clones and leaves out a portion. In all, the sample yields 150,000 or so clones. The specimen sequenced was PBMCs. These receptors were collected from a woman aged 50 to 60 in good health and CMV-seronegative.

The CDR3 coding sequence is TGTGCCATTCTGAGGCCGGGACAGGGTAAAGGGGAGACCCAGTACTTC. Translating it yields CAILRPGQGKGETQYF. The genes are TRBV7-2 and TRBJ2-5; 9 bases fit TRBD1. The CDR3 is 16 amino acids. The germline V gene encodes CDR1 SGHTA and CDR2 FQGNSA. V lost 10 bases and J lost 5; bases outside the gene matches: 17.

The V call is TRBV5-1, the J call TRBJ2-5; 9 bases align to TRBD1. CDR1 and CDR2 (germline): SGHRS, YFSETQ. V lost 4 bases and J lost 1; bases outside the gene matches: 8. There are 16 residues in the CDR3. The CDR3: CASSITGTGIQETQYF. CDR3 nucleotides: TGCGCCAGCAGCATTACCGGGACAGGGATCCAAGAGACCCAGTACTTC.